These 23 T cell receptor beta chains originate from one sample sequenced in a study of blood T cell repertoires in COVID-19. Assay used: immunoSEQ multiplex PCR; TCRdb lists only in-frame clones, some missing. In the table there are approximately 26,000 clones, roughly 85% of which are singletons. The sample comprised peripheral blood. These receptors originate from a human donor in a cohort sampled during active COVID-19.

V gene TRBV6-2 or TRBV6-3 combines with J gene TRBJ1-5; D uncertain. V dropped 4 bases and J dropped 2 bases, with 15 bases sitting between them. CDR1 MNHEY and CDR2 SVGEGT come from the germline V gene. The CDR3 spans 16 residues. For the CDR3, the DNA is TGTGCCAGCAGTTTTCGCAGGCGATCCGGCAATCAGCCCCAGCATTTT. Its translation is CASSFRRRSGNQPQHF.

This sequence joins TRBV7-9 and TRBJ2-2; a possible D gene is TRBD1 (6 bases). Germline loops: CDR1 SEHNR, CDR2 FQNEAQ (reference sequence). V was pared by 5 bases and J by 0 bases, with 10 bases between. The CDR3 runs 15 residues. The CDR3 nucleotides read TGTGCCAGCAGCACCCGGACAGCGAACACCGGGGAGCTGTTTTTT. Translated, it gives CASSTRTANTGELFF.

This chain joins TRBV2 and TRBJ1-2; the match to TRBD1 covers 7 bases. Losses at the gene ends were 0 bases for V and 3 bases for J; bases not matched to a gene: 4. There are 15 residues in the CDR3. The germline gives CDR1 SNHLY, CDR2 FYNNEI. The CDR3 DNA reads TGTGCCAGCAGTGAAGCAAGGGGGCTTTACTATGGCTACACCTTC. Protein sequence: CASSEARGLYYGYTF.

The chain employs TRBV4-3 and TRBJ2-3; possible D gene TRBD2, 5 bases. CDR1 and CDR2 (germline): LGHNA, YSLEER. CDR3 length equals 16 residues. V was pared by 0 bases and J by 3 bases, with 13 bases between. CDR3 sequence reads: CASSQDTTGVTDTQYF. The CDR3, as DNA: TGCGCCAGCAGCCAAGATACTACCGGGGTGACAGATACGCAGTATTTT.

The chain recombines TRBV20-1 with TRBJ1-1; possible D gene TRBD1, 5 bases. The germline CDR1 and CDR2 sequences are DFQATT and SNEGSKA (reference sequence). This CDR3 comprises 10 residues. V was pared by 7 bases and J by 3 bases, with 6 bases between. CDR3 bases: TGCAGTGTAGGGGACACTGAAGCTTTCTTT. Its protein product is CSVGDTEAFF.

This chain links TRBV5-1 with TRBJ1-5; D remains unclear. CDR3 size: 13 residues. Germline CDR1 is SGHRS and CDR2 is YFSETQ. The ends were cut back, 0 bases at V and 7 bases at J, with 8 bases in the middle. The CDR3 DNA reads as TGCGCCAGCAGCTTGGAAGGAGGCCAGCCCCAGCATTTT. Amino acids: CASSLEGGQPQHF.

The chain carries TRBV9 and TRBJ1-1, with 8 bases fitting TRBD1. This CDR3 comprises 16 residues. Trimming removed 4 bases from V and 0 bases from J; junction bases left unmatched: 8. Per germline, CDR1 SGDLS and CDR2 YYNGEE. DNA of the CDR3: TGTGCCAGCAGCCCTCGACAGGGGATCATGAACACTGAAGCTTTCTTT. Residues: CASSPRQGIMNTEAFF.

The rearrangement joins TRBV18 to TRBJ1-4, with D possibly being TRBD1 (5 bases). The V gene's germline CDR1 is KGHSH and CDR2 LQKENI. Trimming took 2 bases from V and 2 from J, leaving 9 bases between them. This CDR3 comprises 15 residues. CDR3 loop: CASSPIQATNEKLFF. Written as DNA, the CDR3 is TGTGCCAGCTCACCAATACAGGCGACTAATGAAAAACTGTTTTTT.

The rearrangement joins TRBV28 to TRBJ2-7, with TRBD2 matching 7 bases. The germline V gene has CDR1 MDHEN and CDR2 SYDVKM. V was pared by 4 bases and J by 4 bases, with 7 bases of the junction left unmatched. The CDR3 has 14 amino acids. The CDR3 DNA sequence: TGTGCCAGCAGTTCTGGCGGGAGAGGGTACGAGCAGTACTTC. This encodes CASSSGGRGYEQYF. The whole variable domain, remainder taken from reference TRBV28 and TRBJ2-7, is DVKVTQSSRYLVKRTGEKVFLECVQDMDHENMFWYRQDPGLGLRLIYFSYDVKMKEKGDIPEGYSVSREKKERFSLILESASTNQTSMYLCASSSGGRGYEQYFGPGTRLTVT.

The chain carries TRBV27 and TRBJ1-4; 8 bases line up with TRBD1. Trimming removed 4 bases from V and 1 base from J; junction bases left unmatched: 11. Germline CDR1 is MNHEY and CDR2 is SMNVEV (reference sequence). This CDR3 is built from 18 residues. The CDR3 region has the DNA TGTGCCAGCAGTTCCGGACAGGGAGTATTTGGAACTAATGAAAAACTGTTTTTT. Translating gives CASSSGQGVFGTNEKLFF.

The J gene is TRBJ1-1, the V gene TRBV12-3 or TRBV12-4, with unresolved D. This CDR3 contains 13 residues. Trimming cost V 3 bases and J 3 bases, with 8 bases left between them. CDR3 nucleotides: TGTGCCAGCAGTTTCAACCGGTACACTGAAGCTTTCTTT. It yields the protein CASSFNRYTEAFF.

The rearrangement joins TRBV9 to TRBJ1-6; D is possibly TRBD1 (5 bases). V gave up 2 bases and J gave up 9 bases, with 12 bases separating them. CDR1 is SGDLS, CDR2 YYNGEE, per germline. The CDR3 covers 14 residues. The DNA for the CDR3 is TGTGCCAGCAGCGTGCAGGGTACTGCTTCACCCCTCCACTTT. Its translation: CASSVQGTASPLHF.

The CDR3 loop is CASSGPGSYGYTF. In DNA, the CDR3 is TGTGCCAGCAGTGGTCCGGGGTCCTATGGCTACACCTTC. The V and J genes are TRBV25-1 and TRBJ1-2; no clear D gene. The germline V gene has CDR1 MGHDK and CDR2 SYGVNS. V was pared by 4 bases and J by 4 bases, with 10 bases between. The CDR3 covers 13 residues.

V and J are TRBV4-3 and TRBJ2-1; the D is unclear. The CDR3 contains 14 residues. Trimming cost V 0 bases and J 6 bases, with 9 bases left between them. The V gene's germline CDR1 is LGHNA and CDR2 YSLEER. The CDR3 DNA reads TGCGCCAGCAGCCAAGAGAGGTTCCGCAATGAGCAGTTCTTC. Amino acid sequence: CASSQERFRNEQFF.

The chain couples TRBV5-6 to TRBJ1-1; D not resolved. Trimming left V 0 bases short and J 0 bases short, with 6 bases between. This CDR3 is 14 amino acids long. CDR1 and CDR2 (germline): SGHDT, YYEEEE. As DNA, the CDR3 is TGTGCCAGCAGCTTGGGTCTCTTGAACACTGAAGCTTTCTTT. This translates into CASSLGLLNTEAFF.

This chain links TRBV5-1 with TRBJ2-7, with TRBD2 as a possible D gene (6 bases). Germline V CDR1 and CDR2: SGHRS, YFSETQ. V gave up 6 bases and J gave up 6 bases, with 19 bases separating them. The CDR3 sequence is 14 residues long. The CDR3 bases are TGCGCCAGCAACTCCGGGACTGGGGGAGGCGAGCAGTACTTC. As protein: CASNSGTGGGEQYF.

The V gene is TRBV29-1, the J gene TRBJ1-1; perhaps TRBD1 as D (6 bases). With 5 bases removed from V and 1 base from J, the gap between germline ends came to 17 bases. This CDR3 is 15 amino acids long. CDR1 and CDR2 (germline): SQVTM, ANQGSEA. CDR3 coding DNA: TGCAGCGTTTATTGGGCAGGGGCTAGGAACACTGAAGCTTTCTTT. Translating gives CSVYWAGARNTEAFF.

This chain uses TRBV11-2 with TRBJ2-2; no definite D call. Per germline, CDR1 SGHAT and CDR2 FQNNGV. The ends were cut back, 5 bases at V and 6 bases at J, with 4 bases in the middle. There are 11 residues in the CDR3. Written as DNA, the CDR3 is TGTGCCAGCAGCCCCTCCGGGGAGCTGTTTTTT. As protein: CASSPSGELFF.

This rearrangement joins TRBV7-9 to TRBJ1-2; D remains unclear. V lost 1 base and J 2 bases, leaving 8 bases between the germline ends. CDR3 length: 14 residues. CDR1 is SEHNR and CDR2 is FQNEAQ in the germline V gene (reference sequence). The CDR3: CASSLVGLNYGYTF. DNA for the CDR3: TGTGCCAGCAGCTTAGTCGGACTCAACTATGGCTACACCTTC.

The V and J genes are TRBV11-2 and TRBJ2-1, with TRBD2 identical over 10 bases. After removal of 6 bases from V and 1 base from J, the junction contained 6 bases not matched to a gene. The germline gives CDR1 SGHAT, CDR2 FQNNGV. The CDR3 sequence is 16 residues long. In nucleotides, the CDR3 is TGTGCCAGCAGTACGAGCGGGGGGGCGTCCTACAATGAGCAGTTCTTC. It is translated as CASSTSGGASYNEQFF.

The gene calls are TRBV10-1 and TRBJ2-1; 8 bases agree with TRBD1. Losses at the gene ends were 2 bases for V and 8 bases for J; bases not matched to a gene: 8. The CDR3 has 15 residues. Per the germline V gene, CDR1 is WNHNN and CDR2 is SYGVQD (reference sequence). The CDR3 loop is CASSEPGQGSDEQFF. CDR3 coding DNA: TGCGCCAGCAGTGAGCCAGGACAGGGATCCGATGAGCAGTTCTTC.

CDR3 residues: CATSERGQGTYGYTF. DNA for the CDR3: TGTGCCACCAGTGAGAGGGGGCAGGGTACCTATGGCTACACCTTC. The chain recombines TRBV24-1 with TRBJ1-2; 7 nucleotides line up with TRBD1. The CDR3 consists of 15 residues. Losses at the gene ends were 4 bases for V and 4 bases for J; bases not matched to a gene: 8. Germline V lookup: CDR1 KGHDR, CDR2 SFDVKD.

The rearrangement uses TRBV4-1 and TRBJ1-6; D is undetermined. Deletions cut 0 bases from V and 8 bases from J, with 20 bases between. This CDR3 has 18 residues. Germline CDR1 and CDR2: MGHRA and YSYEKL. CDR3 residues: CASSQDEAGPGSHSPLHF. The CDR3 nucleotides read TGCGCCAGCAGCCAAGACGAAGCAGGCCCGGGGAGCCATTCACCCCTCCACTTT.